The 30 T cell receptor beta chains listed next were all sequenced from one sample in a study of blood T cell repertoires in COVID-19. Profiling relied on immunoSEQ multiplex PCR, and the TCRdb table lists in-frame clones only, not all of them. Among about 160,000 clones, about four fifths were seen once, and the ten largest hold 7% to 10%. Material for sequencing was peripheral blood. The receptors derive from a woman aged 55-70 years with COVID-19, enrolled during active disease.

The CDR3 here is CASKVPGDENGYTF. The CDR3 DNA is TGTGCCAGCAAGGTTCCAGGGGATGAGAATGGCTACACCTTC. The genes are TRBV6-5 and TRBJ1-2; maybe TRBD1 (6 bases). This CDR3 comprises 14 residues. Germline V gene sequence: CDR1 MNHEY, CDR2 SVGAGI. The V and J ends lost 7 bases and 6 bases respectively, with 18 bases between them.

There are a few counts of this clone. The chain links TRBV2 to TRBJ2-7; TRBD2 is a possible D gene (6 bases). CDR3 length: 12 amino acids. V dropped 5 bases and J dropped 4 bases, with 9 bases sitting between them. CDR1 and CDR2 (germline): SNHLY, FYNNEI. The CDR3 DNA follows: TGTGCCAGCAGTCAGCGGGTTTACGAGCAGTACGTC. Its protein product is CASSQRVYEQYV.

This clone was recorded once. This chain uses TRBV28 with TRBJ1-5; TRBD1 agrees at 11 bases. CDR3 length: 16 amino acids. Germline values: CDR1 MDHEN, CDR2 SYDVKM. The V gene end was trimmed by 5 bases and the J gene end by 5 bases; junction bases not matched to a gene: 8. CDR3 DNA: TGTGCCAGCAGTATGCGTGTGGGACAGGGGGATCAGCCCCAGCATTTT. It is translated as CASSMRVGQGDQPQHF. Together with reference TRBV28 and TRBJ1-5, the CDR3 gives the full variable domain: DVKVTQSSRYLVKRTGEKVFLECVQDMDHENMFWYRQDPGLGLRLIYFSYDVKMKEKGDIPEGYSVSREKKERFSLILESASTNQTSMYLCASSMRVGQGDQPQHFGDGTRLSIL.

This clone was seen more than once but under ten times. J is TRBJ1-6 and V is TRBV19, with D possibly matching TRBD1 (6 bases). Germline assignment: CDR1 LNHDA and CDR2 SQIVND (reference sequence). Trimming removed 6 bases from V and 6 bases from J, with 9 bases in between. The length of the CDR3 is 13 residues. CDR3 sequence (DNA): TGTGCCAGTAGGGGACAAGTTAATTCACCCCTCCACTTT. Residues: CASRGQVNSPLHF.

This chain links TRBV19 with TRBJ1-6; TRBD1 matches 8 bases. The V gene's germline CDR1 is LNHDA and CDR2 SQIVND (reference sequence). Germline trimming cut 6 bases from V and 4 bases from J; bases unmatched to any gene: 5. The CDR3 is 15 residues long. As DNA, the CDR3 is TGTGCCAGTAGCCCTACAGGGGGGTATAATTCACCCCTCCACTTT. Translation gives CASSPTGGYNSPLHF.

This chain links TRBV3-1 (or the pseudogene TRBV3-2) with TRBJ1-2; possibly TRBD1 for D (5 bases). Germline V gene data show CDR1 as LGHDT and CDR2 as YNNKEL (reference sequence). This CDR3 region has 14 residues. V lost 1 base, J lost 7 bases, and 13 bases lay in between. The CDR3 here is CASSQAGGRGGYTF. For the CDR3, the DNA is TGTGCCAGCAGCCAAGCCGGGGGGAGAGGTGGCTACACCTTC.

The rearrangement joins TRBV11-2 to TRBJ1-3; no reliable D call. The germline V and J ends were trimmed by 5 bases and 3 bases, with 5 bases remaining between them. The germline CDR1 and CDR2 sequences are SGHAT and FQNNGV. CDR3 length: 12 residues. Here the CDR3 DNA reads TGTGCCAGCAGCCCGGTTGGAAACACCATATATTTT. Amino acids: CASSPVGNTIYF.

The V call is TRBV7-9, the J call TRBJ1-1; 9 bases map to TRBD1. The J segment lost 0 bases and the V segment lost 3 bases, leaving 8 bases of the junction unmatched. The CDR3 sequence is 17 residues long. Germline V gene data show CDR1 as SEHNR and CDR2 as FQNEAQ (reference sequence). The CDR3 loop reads CASSLLWTGALNTEAFF. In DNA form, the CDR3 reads TGTGCCAGCAGCTTGCTATGGACAGGGGCGTTGAACACTGAAGCTTTCTTT.

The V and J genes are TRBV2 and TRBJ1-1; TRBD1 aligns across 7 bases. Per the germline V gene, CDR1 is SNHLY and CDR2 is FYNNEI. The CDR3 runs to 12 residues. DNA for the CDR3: TGTGAAACACGACAGGGTGGCACTGAAGCTTTCTTT. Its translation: CETRQGGTEAFF.

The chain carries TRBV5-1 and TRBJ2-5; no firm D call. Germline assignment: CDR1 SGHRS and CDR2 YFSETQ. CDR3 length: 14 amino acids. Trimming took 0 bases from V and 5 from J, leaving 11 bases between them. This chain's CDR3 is CASSLAGSGETQYF. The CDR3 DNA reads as TGCGCCAGCAGCTTGGCAGGATCTGGGGAGACCCAGTACTTC.

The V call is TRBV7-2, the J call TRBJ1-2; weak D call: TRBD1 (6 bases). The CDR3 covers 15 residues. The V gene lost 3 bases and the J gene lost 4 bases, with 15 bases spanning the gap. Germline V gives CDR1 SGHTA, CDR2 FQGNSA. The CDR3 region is CASSFGQPEGYGYTF. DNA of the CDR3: TGTGCCAGCAGCTTTGGACAGCCCGAGGGCTATGGCTACACCTTC.

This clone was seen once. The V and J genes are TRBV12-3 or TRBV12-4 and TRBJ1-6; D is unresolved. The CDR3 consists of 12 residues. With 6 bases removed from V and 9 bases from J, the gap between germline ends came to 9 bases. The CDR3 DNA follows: TGTGCCAGCAGCTCCTCGTCTTCACCCCTCCACTTT. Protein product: CASSSSSSPLHF.

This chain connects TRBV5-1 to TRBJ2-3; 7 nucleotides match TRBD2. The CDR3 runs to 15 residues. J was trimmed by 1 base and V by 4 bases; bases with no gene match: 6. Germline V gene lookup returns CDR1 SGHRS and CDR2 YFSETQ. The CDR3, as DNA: TGCGCCAGCAGCCGTGTTGCGGGGGGCACAGATACGCAGTATTTT. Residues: CASSRVAGGTDTQYF.

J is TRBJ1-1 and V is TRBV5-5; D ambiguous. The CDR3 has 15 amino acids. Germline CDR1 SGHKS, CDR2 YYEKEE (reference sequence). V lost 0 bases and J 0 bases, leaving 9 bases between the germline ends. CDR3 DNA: TGTGCCAGCAGCTTGGGCTATACGATGAACACTGAAGCTTTCTTT. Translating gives CASSLGYTMNTEAFF.

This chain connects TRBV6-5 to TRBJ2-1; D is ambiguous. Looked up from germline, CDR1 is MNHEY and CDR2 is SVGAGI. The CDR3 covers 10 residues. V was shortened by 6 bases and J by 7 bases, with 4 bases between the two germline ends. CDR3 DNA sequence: TGTGCCAGCAGGAGGAATGAGCAGTTCTTC. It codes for CASRRNEQFF.

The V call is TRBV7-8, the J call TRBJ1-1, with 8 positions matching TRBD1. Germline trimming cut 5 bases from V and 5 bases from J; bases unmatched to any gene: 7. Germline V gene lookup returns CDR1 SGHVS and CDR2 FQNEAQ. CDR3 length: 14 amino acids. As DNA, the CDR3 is TGTGCCAGCAGCCCCTTGGACAGGGCGACTGAAGCTTTCTTT. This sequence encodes CASSPLDRATEAFF.

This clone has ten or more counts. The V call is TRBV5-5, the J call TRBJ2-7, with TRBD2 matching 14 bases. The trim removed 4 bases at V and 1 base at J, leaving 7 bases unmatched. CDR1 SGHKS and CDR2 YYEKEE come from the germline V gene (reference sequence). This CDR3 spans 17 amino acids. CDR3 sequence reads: CASSTGLAGGTSYEQYF. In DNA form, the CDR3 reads TGTGCCAGCAGCACAGGACTAGCGGGAGGCACTTCCTACGAGCAGTACTTC.

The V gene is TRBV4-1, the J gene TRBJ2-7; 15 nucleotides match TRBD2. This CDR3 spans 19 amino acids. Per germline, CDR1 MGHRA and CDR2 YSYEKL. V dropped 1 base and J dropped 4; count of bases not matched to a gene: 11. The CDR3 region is CASSQGLRTSGRAGYEQYF. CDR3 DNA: TGCGCCAGCAGCCAAGGGTTACGGACTAGCGGGAGGGCCGGTTACGAGCAGTACTTC.

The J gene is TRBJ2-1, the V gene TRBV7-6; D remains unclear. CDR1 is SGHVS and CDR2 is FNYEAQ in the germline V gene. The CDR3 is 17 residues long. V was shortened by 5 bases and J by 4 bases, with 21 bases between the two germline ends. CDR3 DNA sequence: TGTGCCAGCAGCCCCCGGATAGCCCCGTCGGCTTACAATGAGCAGTTCTTC. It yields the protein CASSPRIAPSAYNEQFF. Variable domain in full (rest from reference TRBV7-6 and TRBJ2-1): GAGVSQSPRYKVTKRGQDVALRCDPISGHVSLYWYRQALGQGPEFLTYFNYEAQQDKSGLPNDRFSAERPEGSISTLTIQRTEQRDSAMYRCASSPRIAPSAYNEQFFGPGTRLTVL.

The CDR3 bases are TGTGCCAGCAGCTTAGAGGGATCAGGGTATTCACCCCTCCACTTT. It translates to CASSLEGSGYSPLHF. This chain uses TRBV11-2 with TRBJ1-6; maybe TRBD1 (5 bases). Germline loops: CDR1 SGHAT, CDR2 FQNNGV. V dropped 0 bases and J dropped 8 bases, with 11 bases sitting between them. The CDR3 contains 15 residues.

CDR3 DNA: TGCAGCACCGGACAGGGGGGAGGCACTGAAGCTTTCTTT. This encodes CSTGQGGGTEAFF. This chain connects TRBV29-1 to TRBJ1-1, with 10 bases aligning to TRBD1. Germline CDR1 SQVTM, CDR2 ANQGSEA. V trimming: 8 bases; J trimming: 4 bases; junction bases outside the gene matches: 7. The CDR3 sequence is 13 residues long. Full variable domain (outside the CDR3, taken from reference TRBV29-1 and TRBJ1-1): SAVISQKPSRDICQRGTSLTIQCQVDSQVTMMFWYRQQPGQSLTLIATANQGSEATYESGFVIDKFPISRPNLTFSTLTVSNMSPEDSSIYLCSTGQGGGTEAFFGQGTRLTVV.

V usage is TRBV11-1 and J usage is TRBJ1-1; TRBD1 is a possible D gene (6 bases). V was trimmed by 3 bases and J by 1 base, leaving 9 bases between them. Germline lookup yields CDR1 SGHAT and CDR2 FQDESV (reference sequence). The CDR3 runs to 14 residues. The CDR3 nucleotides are TGTGCCAGCAGCTTCACGACAGGGAACACTGAAGCTTTCTTT. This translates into CASSFTTGNTEAFF.

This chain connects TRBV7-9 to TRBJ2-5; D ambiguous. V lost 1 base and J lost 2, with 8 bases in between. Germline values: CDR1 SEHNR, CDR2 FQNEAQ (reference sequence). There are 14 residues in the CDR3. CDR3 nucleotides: TGTGCCAGCAGCTTAGATAACCAGCAAGAGACCCAGTACTTC. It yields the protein CASSLDNQQETQYF.

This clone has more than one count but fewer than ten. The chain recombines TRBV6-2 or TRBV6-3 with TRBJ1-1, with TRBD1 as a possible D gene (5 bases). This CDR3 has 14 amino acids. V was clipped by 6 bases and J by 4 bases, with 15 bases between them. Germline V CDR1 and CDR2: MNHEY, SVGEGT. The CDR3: CASSRTAGGTEAFF. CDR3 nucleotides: TGTGCCAGCAGCAGGACGGCGGGGGGCACTGAAGCTTTCTTT.

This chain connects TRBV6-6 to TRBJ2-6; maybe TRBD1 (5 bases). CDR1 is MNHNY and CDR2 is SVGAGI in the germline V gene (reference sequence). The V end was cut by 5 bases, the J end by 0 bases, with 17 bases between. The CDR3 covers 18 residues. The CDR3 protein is CASSPRQRDFSGANVLTF. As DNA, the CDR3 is TGTGCCAGCAGTCCCAGACAGAGAGATTTCTCTGGGGCCAACGTCCTGACTTTC.

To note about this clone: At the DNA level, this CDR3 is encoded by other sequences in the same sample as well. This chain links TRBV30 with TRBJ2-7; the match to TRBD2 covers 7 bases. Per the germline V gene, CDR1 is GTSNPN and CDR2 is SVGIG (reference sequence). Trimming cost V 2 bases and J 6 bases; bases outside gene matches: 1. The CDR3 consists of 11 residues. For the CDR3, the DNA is TGTGCCTGGAGTCCGGGGGGCGAGCAGTACTTC. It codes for CAWSPGGEQYF.

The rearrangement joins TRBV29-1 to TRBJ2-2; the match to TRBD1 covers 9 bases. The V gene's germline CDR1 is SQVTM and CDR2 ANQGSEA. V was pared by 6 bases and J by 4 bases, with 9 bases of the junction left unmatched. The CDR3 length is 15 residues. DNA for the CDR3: TGCAGCGTGTCACAGGGGGCGGCAATCACCGGGGAGCTGTTTTTT. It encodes CSVSQGAAITGELFF.

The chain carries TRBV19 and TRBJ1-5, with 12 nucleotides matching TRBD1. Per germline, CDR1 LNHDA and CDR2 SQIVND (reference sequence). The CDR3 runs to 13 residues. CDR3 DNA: TGTGCTGGGGGACAGGGGGCAGATCAGCCCCAGCATTTT. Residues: CAGGQGADQPQHF.

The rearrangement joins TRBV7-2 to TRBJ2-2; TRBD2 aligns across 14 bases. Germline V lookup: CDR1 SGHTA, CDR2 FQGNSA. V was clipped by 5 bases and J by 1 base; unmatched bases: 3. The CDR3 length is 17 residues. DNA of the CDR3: TGTGCCAGCAGCCCCGGGACTAGCGGGAGGAACACCGGGGAGCTGTTTTTT. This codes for CASSPGTSGRNTGELFF.

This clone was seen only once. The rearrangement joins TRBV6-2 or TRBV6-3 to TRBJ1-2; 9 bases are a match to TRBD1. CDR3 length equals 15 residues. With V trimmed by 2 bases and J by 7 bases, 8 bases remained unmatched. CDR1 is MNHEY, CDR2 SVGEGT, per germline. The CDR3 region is CASSYTGQGSGGYTF. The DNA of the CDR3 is TGTGCCAGCAGTTACACCGGACAGGGGTCGGGTGGCTACACCTTC.